The TCR beta chain described here comes from a study of T cells in Graves' hyperthyroidism and ophthalmopathy. Regarding the study as a whole: Within blood appeared most thyroid clonotypes that had expanded above 0.001. With a median lead of 6.5 months before onset, the model predicted ophthalmopathy. A model of 13 V-J features distinguished ophthalmopathy from stable hyperthyroidism.

In making diagnoses, clinical symptoms, serum thyroxine and TRAb, thyroid ultrasound and orbital computed tomography were all used. The source material, RNA transcripts, was used to amplify TCR beta CDR3 regions. During a first-round RT-PCR of the TCR CDR3, the HTBI primer set was used. TCRdb re-analysed the multiplex PCR reads in MiXCR, keeping a single row per CDR3 protein. The sample has 490,000 or so distinct CDR3 sequences, 46% seen once. This clonotype showed up many times. The antigen is unknown. The sequenced sample was peripheral blood or thyroid tissue (not recorded which). The sequence was obtained from an adult woman with Graves' disease, either hyperthyroidism or ophthalmopathy (not recorded which).

DNA of the CDR3: TGTGCCACCAGAGGACAGGGGTTCAATCAGCCCCAGCATTTT. Its translation is CATRGQGFNQPQHF. This sequence joins TRBV24-1 and TRBJ1-5; TRBD1 agrees at 9 bases. The junction had 3 bases not matched to a gene; V was cut back by 7 bases and J by 3 bases. The CDR3 length is 14 residues. Germline assignment: CDR1 KGHDR and CDR2 SFDVKD.